The text below deals with one T cell receptor (beta chain). Its antigen is not known. With V trimmed by 0 bases and J by 0 bases, 3 bases remained unmatched. Germline V gene lookup returns CDR1 KGHSH and CDR2 LQKENI. The CDR3 loop spans 16 amino acids. The data belong to a study of T-cell memory formation after mild COVID-19. Whole-study findings and limits: CD4+ contracting clones lay mainly in CM and EM, CD8+ ones in EMRA. The authors left the SARS-CoV-2 specificity of second-wave clones peaking on day 37 unconfirmed.

Barcoded TCR alpha and TCR beta cDNA libraries with UMIs came from 5'RACE using constant-segment primers. TCRdb passed the 5' RACE reads through MiXCR, listing each CDR3 protein once. The sample records 300,000 to 400,000 distinct CDR3 sequences, under 15% being singletons. The TCR originated in a man aged 18 to 29 who had mild COVID-19 (a few samples of this study predate the infection). Cell type and time point are not known. Input material: PBMCs or a T cell subset sorted from them (not recorded which). J is TRBJ2-5 and V is TRBV18; 8 positions match TRBD2. CDR3 residues: CASSPPAGGYQETQYF. DNA for the CDR3: TGTGCCAGCTCACCACCCGCGGGGGGATACCAAGAGACCCAGTACTTC.